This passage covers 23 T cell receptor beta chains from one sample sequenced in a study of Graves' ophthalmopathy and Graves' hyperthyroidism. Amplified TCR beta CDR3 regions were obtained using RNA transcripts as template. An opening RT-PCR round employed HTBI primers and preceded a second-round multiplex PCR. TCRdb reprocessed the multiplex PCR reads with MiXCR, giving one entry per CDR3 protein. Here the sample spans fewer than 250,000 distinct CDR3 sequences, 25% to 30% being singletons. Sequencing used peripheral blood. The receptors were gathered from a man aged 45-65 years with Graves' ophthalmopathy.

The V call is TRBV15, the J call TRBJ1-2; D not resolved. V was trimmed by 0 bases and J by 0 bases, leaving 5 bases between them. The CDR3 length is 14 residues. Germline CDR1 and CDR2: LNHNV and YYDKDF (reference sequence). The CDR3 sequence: CATSRDAANYGYTF. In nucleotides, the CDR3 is TGTGCCACCAGCAGAGATGCCGCTAACTATGGCTACACCTTC.

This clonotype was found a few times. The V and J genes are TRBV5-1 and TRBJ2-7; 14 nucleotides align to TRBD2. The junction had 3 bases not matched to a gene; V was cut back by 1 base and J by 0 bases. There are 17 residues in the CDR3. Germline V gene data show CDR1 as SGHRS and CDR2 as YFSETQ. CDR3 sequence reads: CASSLRGLAGDSYEQYF. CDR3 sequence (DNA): TGCGCCAGCAGCTTGAGGGGACTAGCGGGAGACTCCTACGAGCAGTACTTC.

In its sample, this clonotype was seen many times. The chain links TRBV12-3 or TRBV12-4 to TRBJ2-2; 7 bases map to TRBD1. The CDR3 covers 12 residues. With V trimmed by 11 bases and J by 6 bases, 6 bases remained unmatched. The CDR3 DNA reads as TGTGCCGGTGGACAGGACCCCGGGGAGCTGTTTTTT. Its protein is CAGGQDPGELFF.

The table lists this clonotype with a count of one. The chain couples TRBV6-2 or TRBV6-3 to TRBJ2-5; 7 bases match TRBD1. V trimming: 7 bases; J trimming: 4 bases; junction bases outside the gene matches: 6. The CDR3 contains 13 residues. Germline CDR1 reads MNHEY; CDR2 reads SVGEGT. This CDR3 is CASKRGQIETQYF. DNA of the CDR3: TGTGCCAGCAAAAGGGGACAGATAGAGACCCAGTACTTC.

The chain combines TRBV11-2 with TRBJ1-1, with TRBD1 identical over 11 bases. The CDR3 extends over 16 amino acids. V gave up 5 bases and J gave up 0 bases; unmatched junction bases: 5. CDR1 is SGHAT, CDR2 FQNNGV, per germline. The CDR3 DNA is TGTGCCAGCAGCCGGGGACAGGGGGAAATGAACACTGAAGCTTTCTTT. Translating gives CASSRGQGEMNTEAFF.

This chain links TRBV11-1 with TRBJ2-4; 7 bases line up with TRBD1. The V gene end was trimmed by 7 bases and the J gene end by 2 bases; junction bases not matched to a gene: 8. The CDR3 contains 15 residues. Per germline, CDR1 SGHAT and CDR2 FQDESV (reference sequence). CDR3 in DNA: TGTGCCAGCAAGGACAGGCCCTCTTCCAAAAACATTCAGTACTTC. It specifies CASKDRPSSKNIQYF.

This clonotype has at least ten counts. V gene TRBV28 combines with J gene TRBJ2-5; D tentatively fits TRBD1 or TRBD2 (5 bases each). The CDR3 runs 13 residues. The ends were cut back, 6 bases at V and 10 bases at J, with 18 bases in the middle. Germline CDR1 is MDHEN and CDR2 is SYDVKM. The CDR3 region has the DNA TGTGCCAGCAGCCCTCGGGGAGTGGGGGACCAGTACTTC. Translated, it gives CASSPRGVGDQYF.

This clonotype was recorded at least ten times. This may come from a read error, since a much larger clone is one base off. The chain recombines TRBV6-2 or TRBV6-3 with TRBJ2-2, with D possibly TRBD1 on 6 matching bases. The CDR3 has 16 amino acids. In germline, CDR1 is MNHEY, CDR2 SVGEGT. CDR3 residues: CASSYAGTRRTGEPFF. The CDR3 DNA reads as TGTGCCAGCAGTTACGCCGGGACAAGACGGACCGGGGAGCCGTTTTTT.

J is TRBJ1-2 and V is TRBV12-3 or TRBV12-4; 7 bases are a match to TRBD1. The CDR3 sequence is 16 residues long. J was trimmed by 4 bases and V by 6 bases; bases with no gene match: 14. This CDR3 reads CASRRQGQILIYGYTF. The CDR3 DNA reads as TGTGCCAGCAGACGACAGGGTCAGATTTTAATCTATGGCTACACCTTC.

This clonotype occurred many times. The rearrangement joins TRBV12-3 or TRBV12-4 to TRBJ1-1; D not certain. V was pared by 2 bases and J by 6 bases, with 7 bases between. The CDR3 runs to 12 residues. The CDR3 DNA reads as TGTGCCAGCAGTTTACTGGTTCCTGAAGCTTTCTTT. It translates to CASSLLVPEAFF.

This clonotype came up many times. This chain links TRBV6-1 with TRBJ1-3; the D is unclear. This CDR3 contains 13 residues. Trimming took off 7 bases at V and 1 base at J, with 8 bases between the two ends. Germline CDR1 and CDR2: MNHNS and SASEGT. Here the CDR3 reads CASTRLSGNTIYF. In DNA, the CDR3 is TGTGCCAGCACGAGGCTGTCTGGAAACACCATATATTTT.

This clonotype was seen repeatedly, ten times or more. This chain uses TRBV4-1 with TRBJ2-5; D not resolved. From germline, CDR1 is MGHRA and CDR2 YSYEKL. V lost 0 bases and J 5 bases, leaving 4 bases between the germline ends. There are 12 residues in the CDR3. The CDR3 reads CASSQDLETQYF. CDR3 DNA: TGCGCCAGCAGCCAAGATTTGGAGACCCAGTACTTC.

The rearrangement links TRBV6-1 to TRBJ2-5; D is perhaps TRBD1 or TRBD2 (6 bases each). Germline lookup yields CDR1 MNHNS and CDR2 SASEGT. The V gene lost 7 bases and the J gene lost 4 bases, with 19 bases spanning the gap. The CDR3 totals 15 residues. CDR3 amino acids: CASTFGGDIGETQYF. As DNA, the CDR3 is TGTGCCAGCACCTTTGGAGGGGACATCGGAGAGACCCAGTACTTC.

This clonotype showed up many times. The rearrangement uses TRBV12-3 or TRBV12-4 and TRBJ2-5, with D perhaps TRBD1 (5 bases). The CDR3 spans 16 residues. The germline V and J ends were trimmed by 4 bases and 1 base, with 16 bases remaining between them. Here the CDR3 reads CASSYRNSPFQETQYF. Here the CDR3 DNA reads TGTGCCAGCAGTTACAGGAACTCCCCGTTCCAAGAGACCCAGTACTTC.

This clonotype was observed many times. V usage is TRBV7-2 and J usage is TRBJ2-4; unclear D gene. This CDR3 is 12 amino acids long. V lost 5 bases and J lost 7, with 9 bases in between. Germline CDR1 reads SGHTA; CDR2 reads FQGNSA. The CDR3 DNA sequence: TGTGCCAGCAGCCAACCCACCAACATTCAGTACTTC. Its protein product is CASSQPTNIQYF.

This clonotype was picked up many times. The CDR3 region has the DNA TGTGCCAGCAGTTTAATAGGGGGTCGTTTAAACATTCAGTACTTC. This gives the protein CASSLIGGRLNIQYF. The rearrangement links TRBV28 to TRBJ2-4; a weak D match, TRBD1 (6 bases). CDR3 length: 15 amino acids. Germline V gene lookup returns CDR1 MDHEN and CDR2 SYDVKM. Trimming took off 2 bases at V and 6 bases at J, with 14 bases between the two ends.

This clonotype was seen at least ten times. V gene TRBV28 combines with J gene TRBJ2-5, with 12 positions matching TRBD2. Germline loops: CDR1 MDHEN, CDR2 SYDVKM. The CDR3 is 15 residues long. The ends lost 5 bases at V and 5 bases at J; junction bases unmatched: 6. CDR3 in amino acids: CASSPRLAGAETQYF. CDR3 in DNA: TGTGCCAGCAGTCCCAGACTAGCGGGAGCGGAGACCCAGTACTTC.

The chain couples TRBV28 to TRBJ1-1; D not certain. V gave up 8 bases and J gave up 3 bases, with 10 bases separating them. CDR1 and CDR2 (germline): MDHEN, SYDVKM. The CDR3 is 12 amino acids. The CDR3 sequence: CASDGPDTEAFF. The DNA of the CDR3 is TGTGCCAGCGACGGACCGGACACTGAAGCTTTCTTT.

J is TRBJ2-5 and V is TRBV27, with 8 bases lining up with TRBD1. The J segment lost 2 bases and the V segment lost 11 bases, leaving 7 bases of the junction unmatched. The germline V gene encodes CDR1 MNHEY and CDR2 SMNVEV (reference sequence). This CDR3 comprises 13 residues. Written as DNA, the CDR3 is TGTGCCTCGGGTTGGACAGGGCAAGAGACCCAGTACTTC. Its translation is CASGWTGQETQYF.

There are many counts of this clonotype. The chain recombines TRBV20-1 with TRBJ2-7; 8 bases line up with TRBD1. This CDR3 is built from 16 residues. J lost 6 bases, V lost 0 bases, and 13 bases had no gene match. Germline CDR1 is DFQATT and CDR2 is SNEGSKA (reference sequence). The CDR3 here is CSARDRVGTGVSEQYF. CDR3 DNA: TGCAGTGCTAGAGATAGGGTTGGGACAGGAGTATCCGAGCAGTACTTC.

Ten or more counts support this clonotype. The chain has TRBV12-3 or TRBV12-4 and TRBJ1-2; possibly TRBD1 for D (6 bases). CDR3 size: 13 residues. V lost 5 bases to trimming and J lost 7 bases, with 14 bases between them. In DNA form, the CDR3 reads TGTGCCAGCAGTACAGGGACCGGGCGTGGCTACACCTTC. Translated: CASSTGTGRGYTF.

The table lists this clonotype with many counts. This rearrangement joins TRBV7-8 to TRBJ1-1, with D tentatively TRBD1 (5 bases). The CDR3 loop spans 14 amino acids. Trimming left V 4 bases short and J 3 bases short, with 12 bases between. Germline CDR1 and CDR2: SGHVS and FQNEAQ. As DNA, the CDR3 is TGTGCCAGCAGCTCCCCAAGGGGAGACACTGAAGCTTTCTTT. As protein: CASSSPRGDTEAFF. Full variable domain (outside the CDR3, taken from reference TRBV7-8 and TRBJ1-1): GAGVSQSPRYKVAKRGQDVALRCDPISGHVSLFWYQQALGQGPEFLTYFQNEAQLDKSGLPSDRFFAERPEGSVSTLKIQRTQQEDSAVYLCASSSPRGDTEAFFGQGTRLTVV.

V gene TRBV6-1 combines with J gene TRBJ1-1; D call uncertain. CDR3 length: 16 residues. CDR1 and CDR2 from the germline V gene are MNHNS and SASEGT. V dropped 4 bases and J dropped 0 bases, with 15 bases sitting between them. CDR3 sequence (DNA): TGTGCCAGCAGTGTAATGGTTCGGATTGTGAACACTGAAGCTTTCTTT. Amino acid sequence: CASSVMVRIVNTEAFF.